The clone carrying this T cell receptor (beta chain) was detected many times. Its specificity is unknown. These data belong to a study of T cell responses to AZD1222 COVID-19 vaccine. Study-wide results and limits: White British people made up most donors, females outnumbered males, and clonal diversity was possibly underestimated. Once two AZD1222 doses were given, Spike-specific TCR breadth and depth went up.

V shed 3 bases and J shed 5 bases, with 13 bases lying between them. CDR1 SNHLY and CDR2 FYNNEI come from the germline V gene. This CDR3 contains 15 residues. Using immunoSEQ multiplex PCR, the repertoire was profiled, and TCRdb retains in-frame clones only, with some absent. Among some 69,000 clones listed, roughly 85% were seen once. The gene calls are TRBV2 and TRBJ2-2, with a tentative D call TRBD1 (7 bases). This clonotype was sampled from an adult who received the AZD1222 COVID-19 vaccine. This sample comprised peripheral blood, obtained 28 days after the second AZD1222 dose. CDR3: CASSDGRGVTGELFF. CDR3 coding DNA: TGTGCCAGCAGTGATGGCAGGGGGGTTACCGGGGAGCTGTTTTTT.